What follows is one T cell receptor beta chain and its context. Its binding antigen is unknown. Base qualities are missing; no much larger clone stands one base away. After removal of 6 bases from V and 5 bases from J, the junction retains 6 bases not matched to a gene. Including the terminal cysteine and phenylalanine, the CDR3 comprises 15 residues. Here the CDR3 DNA is all that survives: 45 bases in frame from base 1. CDR1 and CDR2 (MNHEY, SVGAGI) derive from the germline V gene. Using the deep immunoSEQ assay, TCR CDR3 regions were amplified from genomic DNA by multiplex PCR. Extracted genomic DNA from each cell subset was spread evenly across all wells of several immunoSEQ 96-well plates, with each plate serving as a replicate. Each replicate PCR for unsorted PBMC received about 310 ng genomic DNA, equal to tens of thousands of T cell genomes. Genomic DNA from unsorted PBMC was sequenced over ten immunoSEQ deep assay plates. Purified libraries were measured with a Qubit 3.0 fluorometer, size-checked on a Bioanalyzer 2100, and measured again with the KAPA Library Quantification kit. Each immunoSEQ 96-well plate was sequenced on its own single-read 150-cycle Illumina NextSeq 550 flow cell. Per the original workflow: Because the immunoSEQ output held only junctional sequences and lacked quality scores, the filtering could not match the filtering applied to full-length reads. Sequences were annotated with PyIR, a Python wrapper for IgBLAST v1.9, using IMGT germline references to assign V/J genes and CDR3. Reads were filtered out if the reads had weak V/J assignments (E-value above 1e-6), no CDR3, stop codons, out-of-frame junctions, or ambiguous translated residues. V3J clonotypes were defined as sequences sharing the same inferred V gene, J gene, and CDR3 amino acid sequence. The percentage overlap between two repertoires was calculated by dividing the number of shared unique clonotypes by the size of the smaller repertoire. RTK rarefaction, the Chao1 estimator, and Recon v2.1 estimates of unobserved clonotypes were used to assess repertoire richness. The immuneACCESS repertoire file appears here via TCRdb, limited to in-frame rearrangements. These files lack a portion of the clones; in checked studies, under half of the deficit traces to unresolved V genes, and the cause of the others is not known. The DNA gave D and trimming, while V, J and clone size come from that table. Recorded for this sample are hundreds of thousands of clones; about four fifths of them occurred a single time. Over 10% of the sample is in the top ten clones.

The donors were healthy, HIV-negative adults with no recently reported acute infections or vaccinations. Every donor was a Caucasian adult residing in Nashville, Tennessee, USA. For unsorted samples, some 100 million PBMCs were counted and genomic DNA was extracted with the QIAamp DNA Blood Mini kit. Blood was collected by leukapheresis, and PBMCs were isolated by Ficoll-Histopaque density gradient centrifugation and then cryopreserved in liquid nitrogen vapor phase. The sample comes from a study of shared clonotypes between healthy human individuals (TCRdb year 2020). For the study in its entirety: The cohort comprised a couple of women and three men aged 18 to 49 years. Blood TCR repertoires of four to six healthy adults were deeply sequenced to estimate repertoire size and the extent of clonotype sharing between individuals. To increase sequencing depth and limit assay-specific biases, TCR repertoire library preparation and sequencing were carried out by different laboratories using diverse techniques. Per donor, leukapheresis produced somewhere between about 0.8 and 9.5 billion PBMCs. Paper-wide results and their limitations: Sampling was restricted to blood, and TCR repertoires in tissues likely differ from the TCR repertoires found in blood. The small number of donors limited the genetic and exposure-history diversity represented. Pairwise subsampling indicated that sequencing depth was expected to affect the degree of clonotype sharing among donors.

The clonotype comes from a woman in her forties in good health. Some clones in this sample may be carry-over from other donors' samples. The chain is encoded by TRBV6-5 joined to TRBJ2-1, with 11 middle bases fitting TRBD2. Sequencing used PBMCs. The encoded CDR3 is CASSSSGRPNNEQFF. The base sequence is TGTGCCAGCAGCTCTAGCGGGAGGCCGAACAATGAGCAGTTCTTC.